A selection of T cell receptor beta chains follows, all from one sample in a study of T cell repertoires in cytomegalovirus infection. TCRdb redid the calling of the reads with MiXCR, one entry per CDR3 protein. Among roughly 500,000 distinct CDR3 sequences listed, roughly 12% were seen once. Sequenced material: PBMCs. The receptors stem from a human donor in good health (CMV status not recorded). Some clones in this sample may be carry-over from other donors' samples. Each CDR3 is given with its conserved first and last residue. D genes are given only for firm matches. Clone size is not always given. Where it is, it says once, few, many or a class for expanded clones.

CDR3 length	clone size	J gene	D gene	V gene	CDR3 DNA	CDR3 protein
13	many	TRBJ1-3	.	TRBV20-1	TGCAGTGCTGGGGGAAGCTCTGGAAACACCATATATTTT	CSAGGSSGNTIYF
13	many	TRBJ2-5	.	TRBV2	TGTGCCAGCAGTGAAGGGATCGGAGAGACCCAGTACTTC	CASSEGIGETQYF
16	.	TRBJ2-1	TRBD2	TRBV7-3	TGTGCCAGCAGTCCCGGCGGGGGAATCGCCTACAATGAGCAGTTCTTC	CASSPGGGIAYNEQFF
13	many	TRBJ2-7	TRBD2	TRBV7-9	TGTGCCACTAGCGGGAGCTCGCAGTACGAGCAGTACTTC	CATSGSSQYEQYF
14	.	TRBJ2-7	TRBD1	TRBV20-1	TGCAGTGCCGCGGACAGGTCGCGGGCCAGGGAGCAGTACTTC	CSAADRSRAREQYF
12	.	TRBJ2-1	.	TRBV2	TGTGCCAGCAGCGAACAACAGGGTGGAGGGTTCTTC	CASSEQQGGGFF
13	few	TRBJ2-7	.	TRBV27	TGTGCCAGCAGTTTAATGGCGCGCGGGGAGCAGTACTTC	CASSLMARGEQYF
14	few	TRBJ1-5	.	TRBV5-1	TGCGCCAGCAGCTTGGGGAGGGAAGGTCAGCCCCAGCATTTT	CASSLGREGQPQHF
14	few	TRBJ2-3	TRBD1	TRBV19	TGTGCCAGTAGCCCGGGACAGGTCACAGATACGCAGTATTTT	CASSPGQVTDTQYF
11	.	TRBJ1-2	.	TRBV20-1	TGCAGTGCTTGGCCGGGAACTGGCTACACCTTC	CSAWPGTGYTF
15	many	TRBJ2-2	TRBD2	TRBV19	TGTGCCAGTAGCGGCGGGAGGGCCCTCGCCGGGGAGCTGTTTTTT	CASSGGRALAGELFF
13	few	TRBJ1-5	.	TRBV30	TGTGCCTGGAGTGACAGCAGCAATCAGCCCCAGCATTTT	CAWSDSSNQPQHF
13	.	TRBJ2-2	.	TRBV20-1	TGCAGTGCCGAAGGGGGGTGGACCGGGGAGCTGTTTTTT	CSAEGGWTGELFF
12	.	TRBJ1-6	.	TRBV2	TGTGCCAAACAGGGTGGAGACTCACCCCTCCACTTT	CAKQGGDSPLHF
15	many	TRBJ2-7	TRBD2	TRBV11-2	TGTGCCAGCAGCGTGGGACTAGCGGGTTTATACGAGCAGTACTTC	CASSVGLAGLYEQYF
15	.	TRBJ2-7	TRBD1	TRBV14	TGTGCCAGCAGCCTCCGGACAGGGCCCCTGTACGAGCAGTACTTC	CASSLRTGPLYEQYF
13	once	TRBJ1-6	.	TRBV20-1	TGCAGTGCTAGAGGGCTAAGGGAATCACCCCTCCACTTT	CSARGLRESPLHF
12	few	TRBJ1-2	.	TRBV27	TGTGCCAGCAGTTCCAGCGGGGATGGCTACACCTTC	CASSSSGDGYTF
14	many	TRBJ1-1	.	TRBV20-1	TGCAGTGCTAGGGGGGGGCCGACGAACACTGAAGCTTTCTTT	CSARGGPTNTEAFF
14	.	TRBJ1-1	.	TRBV6-5	TGTGCCAGCAGTCCCTCAGGGAGTCGCACTGAAGCTTTCTTT	CASSPSGSRTEAFF
14	.	TRBJ2-2	.	TRBV19	TGTGCCAGTAGTTATGACCAGGGGCCCGGGGAGCTGTTTTTT	CASSYDQGPGELFF
14	few	TRBJ1-1	.	TRBV20-1	TGCAGTGCAGCCCCCGGGACGGCGAACACTGAAGCTTTCTTT	CSAAPGTANTEAFF
14	few	TRBJ1-1	.	TRBV4-1	TGCGCCAGCAGCCAGGCACAGGGGAACACTGAAGCTTTCTTT	CASSQAQGNTEAFF
16	.	TRBJ1-6	TRBD1	TRBV20-1	TGCAGTGCTAGAGTAGTCCGTCGGGACAGGAATTCACCCCTCCACTTT	CSARVVRRDRNSPLHF